What follows are 6 T cell receptor beta chains derived from one specimen sequenced in a study of OX40 agonist ivuxolimab in advanced cancers. TCRdb keeps only in-frame clones here, not all; method: immunoSEQ multiplex PCR. The sample holds approximately 53,000 clones, 80% to 95% seen once. The material sequenced was CD4+ or CD8+ T cells sorted from blood, taken in a trial of the OX40 agonist ivuxolimab. The origin of the receptors is an adult with an advanced solid tumor such as melanoma, head and neck, liver or kidney cancer.

The chain has TRBV4-2 and TRBJ2-1; D is perhaps TRBD2 (6 bases). The CDR3 extends over 17 amino acids. Trimming cost V 4 bases and J 6 bases, with 22 bases left between them. Germline CDR1 reads LGHNA; CDR2 reads YNFKEQ. The CDR3 nucleotides read TGTGCCAGCAGCCCGACGGCCGGGACTCTTTTCCTCAATGAGCAGTTCTTC. The encoded protein is CASSPTAGTLFLNEQFF.

The chain links TRBV15 to TRBJ2-3; 10 bases are a match to TRBD2. CDR3 length equals 15 residues. V lost 1 base to trimming and J lost 4 bases; unmatched junction nucleotides: 2. CDR1 and CDR2 (germline): LNHNV, YYDKDF (reference sequence). The CDR3 sequence: CATSRASGSPDTQYF. The CDR3 DNA sequence: TGTGCCACCAGCAGAGCTAGCGGGAGTCCAGATACGCAGTATTTT. Full variable domain (outside the CDR3, taken from reference TRBV15 and TRBJ2-3): DAMVIQNPRYQVTQFGKPVTLSCSQTLNHNVMYWYQQKSSQAPKLLFHYYDKDFNNEADTPDNFQSRRPNTSFCFLDIRSPGLGDTAMYLCATSRASGSPDTQYFGPGTRLTVL.

J is TRBJ2-2 and V is TRBV2; D call uncertain. The CDR3 consists of 11 residues. V dropped 8 bases and J dropped 6 bases, with 7 bases sitting between them. Germline CDR1 and CDR2: SNHLY and FYNNEI. The CDR3 DNA sequence: TGTGCCAGCGTTGGGCCCGGGGAGCTGTTTTTT. Translation: CASVGPGELFF.

The chain combines TRBV6-1 with TRBJ1-1; D is possibly TRBD1 (6 bases). Germline V lookup: CDR1 MNHNS, CDR2 SASEGT. V shed 9 bases and J shed 4 bases, with 15 bases lying between them. This CDR3 has 13 amino acids. DNA for the CDR3: TGTGCCAGTGAGGAGGGCAGGGGCACTGAAGCTTTCTTT. It specifies CASEEGRGTEAFF.

The chain carries TRBV28 and TRBJ2-7; D gene uncertain. The V and J ends lost 8 bases and 2 bases respectively, with 19 bases between them. The CDR3 loop spans 15 amino acids. The germline CDR1 and CDR2 sequences are MDHEN and SYDVKM. Here the CDR3 reads CASSDFDPSAYEQYF. The CDR3 DNA reads TGTGCCAGCTCCGACTTCGATCCCTCAGCCTACGAGCAGTACTTC.

The CDR3: CASSQEVGETEQFF. DNA for the CDR3: TGCGCCAGCAGCCAAGAGGTTGGGGAAACTGAGCAGTTCTTC. The V call is TRBV4-3, the J call TRBJ2-1; D uncertain. Deletions cut 0 bases from V and 9 bases from J, with 12 bases between. This CDR3 contains 14 residues. Germline CDR1 is LGHNA and CDR2 is YSLEER.